This is a list of T cell receptor beta chains from one sample in a study of control samples from healthy donors and cancer patients. The repertoire was sequenced with immunoSEQ multiplex PCR; TCRdb's copy has only in-frame clones and lacks some. This table has approximately 150,000 clones, 80% to 90% appearing once. The sample comprised blood. The receptors shown here come from a man between 18 and 29 years old in good health. Each CDR3 is given with its conserved first and last residue. D genes are given only for firm matches. The listing skips clone size in some rows; elsewhere it reads once, few, many or a size class.

TRBJ1-5,.,few,TRBV13,CASSPGGNQPQHF,TGTGCCAGCAGCCCCGGGGGCAATCAGCCCCAGCATTTT
TRBJ2-5,.,.,TRBV7-9,CASSLEKTQYF,TGTGCCAGCAGCTTAGAAAAAACCCAGTACTTC
TRBJ2-2,.,.,TRBV29-1,CSVEMPGGANTGELFF,TGCAGCGTTGAAATGCCGGGGGGCGCGAACACCGGGGAGCTGTTTTTT
TRBJ1-6,.,.,TRBV7-6,CASSLANSPLHF,TGTGCCAGCAGCTTAGCGAATTCACCCCTCCACTTT
TRBJ1-2,TRBD1,.,TRBV11-2,CASSFGTDDYYGYTF,TGTGCCAGCAGCTTTGGGACAGATGATTACTATGGCTACACCTTC
TRBJ1-5,.,.,TRBV19,CASSISRQPQHF,TGTGCCAGTAGTATATCCAGACAGCCCCAGCATTTT
TRBJ2-7,.,.,TRBV7-9,CASSTDRSSYEQYF,TGTGCCAGCAGCACTGACAGGAGCTCCTACGAGCAGTACTTC
TRBJ1-1,.,.,TRBV4-3,CASSPGGEDERAFF,TGCGCCAGCAGCCCAGGAGGGGAGGATGAGAGAGCTTTCTTT
TRBJ1-3,TRBD1,.,TRBV7-3,CASSPRGHFGNTIYF,TGTGCCAGCAGCCCCAGGGGGCACTTTGGAAACACCATATATTTT
TRBJ1-4,TRBD1,.,TRBV27,CASRPPHGDSEKLFF,TGTGCCAGCAGACCCCCACACGGGGACAGCGAAAAACTGTTTTTT
TRBJ2-1,.,.,TRBV4-2,CASSQGAVVDNEQFF,TGTGCCAGCAGCCAAGGGGCCGTCGTAGACAATGAGCAGTTCTTC
TRBJ1-3,.,.,TRBV30,CAWSYGGNTIYF,TGTGCCTGGAGCTATGGAGGAAACACCATATATTTT
TRBJ2-3,.,.,TRBV14,CASSRGQFGDTQYF,TGTGCCAGCAGCCGGGGACAATTCGGGGATACGCAGTATTTT
TRBJ1-5,.,few,TRBV7-2,CASRDSGGNQPQHF,TGTGCCAGCAGGGACAGTGGGGGCAATCAGCCCCAGCATTTT
TRBJ2-1,.,.,TRBV7-6,CASSSGYNEQFF,TGTGCCAGCAGCTCCGGTTACAATGAGCAGTTCTTC